The clone carrying this T cell receptor (beta chain) showed up just a few times. The source of the sample is a study of human T cells and chemical hapten exposure. About the study: Patients, a majority of them female, were diagnosed with alopecia areata, totalis or universalis.

The sample's time point: patch test 1, 2 weeks after DPC sensitization. Regarding treatment: therapeutic diphenylcyclopropenone sensitization with weekly scalp DPC. Each patch test followed a blood draw. This CDR3 spans 14 amino acids. The ends were cut back, 7 bases at V and 5 bases at J, with 15 bases in the middle. The germline V gene has CDR1 LGHNA and CDR2 YNFKEQ. TCRdb passed the RACE reads through MiXCR, listing each CDR3 protein once. The top ten hold about 1.4% of the sample, which has tens of thousands of distinct CDR3 sequences, 10% seen once. The rearrangement uses TRBV4-2 and TRBJ1-5, with D possibly matching TRBD1 (6 bases). Sample: whole blood, taken in connection with sensitization to the hapten diphenylcyclopropenone (DPC). This TCR derives from a woman aged 50 to 60 with alopecia areata. Some clones in this sample may be carry-over from other donors' samples. The CDR3 bases are TGTGCCAGCATCGAGGGACACAAAGATCAGCCCCAGCATTTT. The encoded protein is CASIEGHKDQPQHF.